This paragraph reports one T cell receptor (beta chain). The data were obtained in a study of shared T cell receptors in the human thymus. The CDR3 covers 15 residues. V dropped 3 bases and J dropped 2 bases, with 12 bases sitting between them. Germline CDR1 and CDR2: MGHRA and YSYEKL. The data were produced by immunoSEQ multiplex PCR, yet TCRdb's version contains in-frame clones alone and is incomplete. The sample carries approximately 490,000 clones, about four fifths recorded once. Separately, the same data were catalogued under a study of human thymus T cells. Per that paper: Having corrective surgery for congenital heart defects, healthy Finnish infants were the ones who donated. Resections from corrective heart surgery provided thymus tissue. Thymic and blood repertoires showed apparently biased V and J gene usage. Related reports documented highly overlapping thymic repertoires among unrelated individuals.

This receptor was taken from a boy younger than two with a congenital heart defect. The sample consisted of thymocytes. This chain uses TRBV4-1 with TRBJ2-3; D may be TRBD2 (6 bases). The CDR3 is CASSHRRVPTDTQYF. The CDR3 DNA follows: TGCGCCAGCAGCCACAGGAGGGTACCCACAGATACGCAGTATTTT.